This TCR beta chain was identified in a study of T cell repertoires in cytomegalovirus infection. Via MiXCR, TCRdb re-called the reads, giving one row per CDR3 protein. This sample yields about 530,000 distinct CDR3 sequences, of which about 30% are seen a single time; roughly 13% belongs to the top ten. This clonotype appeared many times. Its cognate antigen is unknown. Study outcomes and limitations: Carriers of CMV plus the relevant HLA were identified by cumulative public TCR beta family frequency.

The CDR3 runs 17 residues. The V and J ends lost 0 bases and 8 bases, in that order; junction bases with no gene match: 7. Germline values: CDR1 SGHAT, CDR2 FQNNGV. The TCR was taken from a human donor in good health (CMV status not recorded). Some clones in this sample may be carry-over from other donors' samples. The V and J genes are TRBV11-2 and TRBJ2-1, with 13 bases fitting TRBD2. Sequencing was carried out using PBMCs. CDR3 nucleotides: TGTGCCAGCAGCTTAGATCCGCGGACTAGCGGGAGCGATGAGCAGTTCTTC. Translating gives CASSLDPRTSGSDEQFF.